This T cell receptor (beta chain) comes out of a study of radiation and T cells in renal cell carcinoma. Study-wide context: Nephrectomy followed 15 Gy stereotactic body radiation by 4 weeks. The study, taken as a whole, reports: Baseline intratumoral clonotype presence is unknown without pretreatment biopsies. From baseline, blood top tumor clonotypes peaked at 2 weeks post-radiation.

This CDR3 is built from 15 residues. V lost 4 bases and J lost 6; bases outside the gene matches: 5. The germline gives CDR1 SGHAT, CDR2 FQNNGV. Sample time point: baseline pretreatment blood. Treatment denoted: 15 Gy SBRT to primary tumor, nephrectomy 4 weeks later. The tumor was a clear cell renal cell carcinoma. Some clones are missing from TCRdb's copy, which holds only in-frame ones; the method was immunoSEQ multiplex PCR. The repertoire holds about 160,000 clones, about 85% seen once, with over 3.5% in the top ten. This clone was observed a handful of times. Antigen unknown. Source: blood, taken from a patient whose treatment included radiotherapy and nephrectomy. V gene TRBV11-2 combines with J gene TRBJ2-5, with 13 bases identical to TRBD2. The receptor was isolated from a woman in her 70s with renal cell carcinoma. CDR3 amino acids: CASSSGLAGAKTQYF. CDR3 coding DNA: TGTGCCAGCAGCTCCGGACTAGCGGGGGCCAAGACCCAGTACTTC.